The following is a T cell receptor beta chain sequence with its context. Its specificity is not known. This sample was taken from a study of shared clonotypes between healthy human individuals. In the original workflow: Sequence data from immunoSEQ were junction-only and lacked quality scores; consequently, filtering differed. Sequencing was performed with immunoSEQ multiplex PCR; in TCRdb, only in-frame clones are kept and a portion is missing. V, J and clone size derive from that table, while D and trimming were established from the DNA sequence. Among more than 550,000 clones listed, about 90% were seen once. The germline V gene has CDR1 MNHEY and CDR2 SVGAGI. The CDR3 is 13 residues long. Trimming cost V 5 bases and J 7 bases; bases outside gene matches: 5. Study findings and constraints: Unshared clonotypes carried lower generation probabilities than those common to all four donors.

The CD8 memory sample joined CD45RO+ cells and CCR7-negative CD45RA+ cells. The V gene is TRBV6-5, the J gene TRBJ1-2, with 9 bases lining up with TRBD1. The source is a man aged 18 to 29 in good health. Some clones in this sample may be carry-over from other donors' samples. The sequenced material came from memory CD8+ T cells from PBMCs. Subset indicated: CD45RO+ cells pooled with CCR7-negative TemRA cells. The DNA of the CDR3 is TGTGCCAGCAGTACCGGGACAGGGACTGGCTACACCTTC. Protein sequence: CASSTGTGTGYTF.